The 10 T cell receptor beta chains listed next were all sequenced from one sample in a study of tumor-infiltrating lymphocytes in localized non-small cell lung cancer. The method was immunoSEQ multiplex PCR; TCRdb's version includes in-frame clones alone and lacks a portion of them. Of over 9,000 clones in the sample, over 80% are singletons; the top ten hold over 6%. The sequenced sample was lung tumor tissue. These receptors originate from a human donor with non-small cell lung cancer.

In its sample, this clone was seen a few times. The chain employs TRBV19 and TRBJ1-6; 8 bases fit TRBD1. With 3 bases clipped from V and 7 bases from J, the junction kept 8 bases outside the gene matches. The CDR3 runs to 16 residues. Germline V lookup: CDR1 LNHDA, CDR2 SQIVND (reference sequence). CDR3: CASSIGQGARNSPLHF. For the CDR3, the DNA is TGTGCCAGTAGTATTGGGCAGGGGGCGAGAAATTCACCCCTCCACTTT.

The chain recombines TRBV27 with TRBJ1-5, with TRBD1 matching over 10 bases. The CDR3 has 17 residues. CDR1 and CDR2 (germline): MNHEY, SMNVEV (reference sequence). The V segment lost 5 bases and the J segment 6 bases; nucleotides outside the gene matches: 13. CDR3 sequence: CASSPIRQGARVQPQHF. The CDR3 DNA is TGTGCCAGCAGTCCGATACGACAGGGGGCGCGAGTTCAGCCCCAGCATTTT.

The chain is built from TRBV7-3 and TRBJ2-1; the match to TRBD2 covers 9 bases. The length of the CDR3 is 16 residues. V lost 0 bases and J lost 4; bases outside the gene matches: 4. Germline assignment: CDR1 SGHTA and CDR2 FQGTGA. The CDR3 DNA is TGTGCCAGCAGCTTAACTGGCGGGAGGGTGTACAATGAGCAGTTCTTC. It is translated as CASSLTGGRVYNEQFF.

The CDR3 bases are TGTGCCAGCTCACCCCTAACCGGGACAGGGTTCAATGAGCAGTTCTTC. Its translation is CASSPLTGTGFNEQFF. This chain links TRBV18 with TRBJ2-1; 9 bases align to TRBD1. Germline V gene sequence: CDR1 KGHSH, CDR2 LQKENI. The CDR3 covers 16 residues. J was trimmed by 6 bases and V by 3 bases; bases with no gene match: 9.

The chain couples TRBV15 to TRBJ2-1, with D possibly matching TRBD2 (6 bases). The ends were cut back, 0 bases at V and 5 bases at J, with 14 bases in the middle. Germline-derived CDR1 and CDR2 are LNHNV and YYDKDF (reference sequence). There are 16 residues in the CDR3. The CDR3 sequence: CATSRDVGGPDNEQFF. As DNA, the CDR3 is TGTGCCACCAGCAGAGATGTTGGAGGGCCCGACAATGAGCAGTTCTTC.

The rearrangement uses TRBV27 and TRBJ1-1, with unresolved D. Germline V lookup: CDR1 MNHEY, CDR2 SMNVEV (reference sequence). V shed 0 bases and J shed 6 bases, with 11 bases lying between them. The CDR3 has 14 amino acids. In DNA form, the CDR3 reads TGTGCCAGCAGTTTATCGCTAGGCTCTCCTGAAGCTTTCTTT. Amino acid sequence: CASSLSLGSPEAFF.

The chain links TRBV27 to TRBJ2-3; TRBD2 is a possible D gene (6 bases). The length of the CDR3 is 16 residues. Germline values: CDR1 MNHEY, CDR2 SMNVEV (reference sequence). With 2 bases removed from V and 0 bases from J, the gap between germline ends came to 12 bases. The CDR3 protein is CASSLAGSPSTDTQYF. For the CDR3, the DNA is TGTGCCAGCAGTTTAGCGGGATCGCCTAGCACAGATACGCAGTATTTT.

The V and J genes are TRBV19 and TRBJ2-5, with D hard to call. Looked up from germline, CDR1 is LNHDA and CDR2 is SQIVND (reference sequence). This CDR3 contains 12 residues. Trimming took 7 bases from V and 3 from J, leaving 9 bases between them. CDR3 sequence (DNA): TGTGCCAGTACCGATATGGAAGAGACCCAGTACTTC. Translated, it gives CASTDMEETQYF.

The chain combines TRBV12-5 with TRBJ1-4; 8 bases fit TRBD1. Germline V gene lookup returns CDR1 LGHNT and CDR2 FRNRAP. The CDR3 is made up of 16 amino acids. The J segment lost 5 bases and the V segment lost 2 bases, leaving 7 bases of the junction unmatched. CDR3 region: CASGLPWTGPNEKLFF. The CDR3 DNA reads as TGTGCTAGTGGTTTGCCCTGGACAGGGCCGAATGAAAAACTGTTTTTT.

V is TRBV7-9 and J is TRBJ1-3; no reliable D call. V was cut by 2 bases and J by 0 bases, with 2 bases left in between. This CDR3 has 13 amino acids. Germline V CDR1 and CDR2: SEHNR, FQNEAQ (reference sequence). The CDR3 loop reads CASSLNSGNTIYF. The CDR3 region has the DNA TGTGCCAGCAGCTTAAACTCTGGAAACACCATATATTTT.